This note documents a single T cell receptor (beta chain) sequence. Its cognate antigen is unknown. PCR employed 60 Vbeta and 13 Jbeta primers. Authors' processing steps: Per a later analysis, the number of unique TCR beta chains was about 80 million, of which about 10 million were shared. Repertoires were generated with immunoSEQ multiplex PCR, while TCRdb's copy carries only in-frame clones and drops some. Clone size and the V and J calls come from that table; the DNA yielded D and trimming. The sample records 130,000 or so clones, roughly four fifths being singletons. V gave up 7 bases and J gave up 7 bases, with 19 bases separating them. This CDR3 region has 15 residues. Looked up from germline, CDR1 is SGHTA and CDR2 is FQGNSA. The data originate from a study of cytomegalovirus exposure and HLA in healthy donors. Notes on the study in general: Looking again later, the authors saw that most CMV-associated TCR beta chains seemed HLA-restricted. A further, later analysis showed that HLA-associated TCR beta chains (compared with equally common others) were more clonally expanded.

This sequence was found in a woman between 40 and 50 years old in good health and CMV-seronegative. V usage is TRBV7-2 and J usage is TRBJ2-2; D unclear. What was sequenced was PBMCs. The CDR3 region is CASNSNPVVGGELFF. The CDR3 bases are TGTGCCAGCAACTCCAATCCGGTCGTCGGCGGGGAGCTGTTTTTT.